The 27 T cell receptor beta chains below all came from one sample that was sequenced in a study of cytomegalovirus exposure and HLA in healthy donors. PCR involved 60 Vbeta and 13 Jbeta primers. Clones were sequenced by immunoSEQ multiplex PCR, and TCRdb holds only the in-frame ones, with some missing. The sample has roughly 190,000 clones, around 83% seen once. The specimen was PBMCs. The receptors here all came from a middle-aged woman in good health and CMV-seronegative.

This clone was counted between two and nine times. The chain uses TRBV7-9 and TRBJ1-2, with a possible D match to TRBD1 (5 bases). CDR1 SEHNR and CDR2 FQNEAQ come from the germline V gene (reference sequence). The V gene lost 3 bases and the J gene lost 2 bases, with 7 bases spanning the gap. The CDR3 has 13 residues. The CDR3 protein is CASSLEGNYGYTF. For the CDR3, the DNA is TGTGCCAGCAGCTTGGAGGGGAACTATGGCTACACCTTC.

This clone was found a few times. The V gene is TRBV5-8, the J gene TRBJ2-4; D remains ambiguous. Germline V gene lookup returns CDR1 SGHTS and CDR2 YDEGEE. The CDR3 sequence is 14 residues long. V lost 0 bases, J lost 7 bases, and 11 bases lay in between. The CDR3 loop is CASSLAAVLNIQYF. CDR3 sequence (DNA): TGTGCCAGCAGCTTGGCCGCGGTCCTTAACATTCAGTACTTC.

This chain connects TRBV5-1 to TRBJ1-2; D possibly corresponds to TRBD1 (6 bases). The ends were cut back, 1 base at V and 2 bases at J, with 12 bases in the middle. The germline V gene encodes CDR1 SGHRS and CDR2 YFSETQ. CDR3 length: 15 amino acids. The CDR3 sequence is CASSLRGGLNYGYTF. DNA of the CDR3: TGCGCCAGCAGCTTGAGGGGGGGCTTAAACTATGGCTACACCTTC.

J is TRBJ1-2 and V is TRBV15; 9 nucleotides agree with TRBD1. With 0 bases clipped from V and 4 bases from J, the junction kept 3 bases outside the gene matches. The germline V gene encodes CDR1 LNHNV and CDR2 YYDKDF (reference sequence). CDR3 length: 15 amino acids. The CDR3 reads CATSRDRDRAYGYTF. The DNA for the CDR3 is TGTGCCACCAGCAGAGATCGGGACAGGGCCTATGGCTACACCTTC.

The chain has TRBV5-1 and TRBJ2-1, with 9 bases lining up with TRBD2. The germline CDR1 and CDR2 sequences are SGHRS and YFSETQ. This CDR3 spans 17 amino acids. V dropped 3 bases and J dropped 6; count of bases not matched to a gene: 13. This CDR3 reads CASSSTGTSLTLNEQFF. The CDR3 nucleotides are TGCGCCAGCAGCTCAACCGGGACTAGCTTGACCCTCAATGAGCAGTTCTTC.

CDR3 nucleotides: TGTGCCAGCAGCTTAGGGACAGGGGACGCCTACGAGCAGTACTTC. Translated: CASSLGTGDAYEQYF. The chain uses TRBV7-9 and TRBJ2-7; TRBD1 matches 9 bases. Germline CDR1 and CDR2: SEHNR and FQNEAQ (reference sequence). The CDR3 contains 15 residues. V lost 1 base and J lost 2; bases outside the gene matches: 3.

The rearrangement uses TRBV28 and TRBJ1-5; the D gene is possibly TRBD1 (5 bases). Between the trimmed V and J ends, which lost 4 bases and 1 base, there was a span of 17 bases. Germline CDR1 MDHEN, CDR2 SYDVKM. CDR3 size: 17 residues. CDR3 loop: CASSSMALSGSNQPQHF. The CDR3 DNA reads TGTGCCAGCAGTTCCATGGCCCTTTCAGGGAGCAATCAGCCCCAGCATTTT. Together with reference TRBV28 and TRBJ1-5, the CDR3 gives the full variable domain: DVKVTQSSRYLVKRTGEKVFLECVQDMDHENMFWYRQDPGLGLRLIYFSYDVKMKEKGDIPEGYSVSREKKERFSLILESASTNQTSMYLCASSSMALSGSNQPQHFGDGTRLSIL.

This clone was seen a handful of times. The chain uses TRBV4-3 and TRBJ1-2; no definite D call. The CDR3 spans 14 residues. Trimming pared 7 bases from V and 0 bases from J, leaving 12 bases between. Germline V lookup: CDR1 LGHNA, CDR2 YSLEER. CDR3 coding DNA: TGCGCCAGCACCCCCCGCCACACTAACTATGGCTACACCTTC. Its protein product is CASTPRHTNYGYTF.

The V and J genes are TRBV11-1 and TRBJ2-7; TRBD1 matches 8 bases. The trim removed 5 bases at V and 2 bases at J, leaving 14 bases unmatched. CDR1 SGHAT and CDR2 FQDESV come from the germline V gene (reference sequence). The CDR3 extends over 17 amino acids. This CDR3 reads CASSPRQGSSLTYEQYV. The CDR3 DNA reads TGTGCCAGCAGCCCTAGACAGGGGTCCTCCCTTACCTACGAGCAGTACGTC.

V is TRBV11-3 and J is TRBJ2-7; 9 bases fit TRBD2. Per the germline V gene, CDR1 is SGHNT and CDR2 is YENEEA. This CDR3 has 16 amino acids. The junction had 8 bases not matched to a gene; V was cut back by 1 base and J by 4 bases. In nucleotides, the CDR3 is TGTGCCAGCAGCTTAGCCGGCGGGAGGGCCGGATACGAGCAGTACTTC. Translation: CASSLAGGRAGYEQYF.

The rearrangement links TRBV18 to TRBJ2-3; TRBD1 agrees at 11 bases. Looked up from germline, CDR1 is KGHSH and CDR2 is LQKENI. The CDR3 totals 15 residues. The junction had 1 base not matched to a gene; V was cut back by 4 bases and J by 1 base. CDR3 loop: CASSLGQGGTDTQYF. The CDR3, as DNA: TGTGCCAGCTCACTGGGACAGGGGGGCACAGATACGCAGTATTTT.

This clone was seen only a few times. The V and J genes are TRBV9 and TRBJ2-1; TRBD2 is a possible D gene (6 bases). Looked up from germline, CDR1 is SGDLS and CDR2 is YYNGEE. The CDR3 length is 14 residues. Trimming took off 3 bases at V and 7 bases at J, with 14 bases between the two ends. The CDR3 here is CASSAYRDSNEQFF. CDR3 coding DNA: TGTGCCAGCAGCGCCTACCGGGACTCGAATGAGCAGTTCTTC.

V and J are TRBV29-1 and TRBJ1-3; D may be TRBD1 (5 bases). CDR3 length: 15 amino acids. V lost 2 bases and J lost 0, with 11 bases in between. Germline loops: CDR1 SQVTM, CDR2 ANQGSEA. CDR3 loop: CSVENRLTSGNTIYF. CDR3 in DNA: TGCAGCGTTGAAAACAGGCTTACCTCTGGAAACACCATATATTTT.

The chain uses TRBV9 and TRBJ1-4; possible D gene TRBD1, 6 bases. Germline CDR1 is SGDLS and CDR2 is YYNGEE. This CDR3 is 15 amino acids long. Trimming removed 4 bases from V and 1 base from J, with 11 bases in between. For the CDR3, the DNA is TGTGCCAGCAGCCCCCTGACAGGAACTAATGAAAAACTGTTTTTT. This codes for CASSPLTGTNEKLFF.

The rearrangement links TRBV25-1 to TRBJ2-7; the match to TRBD1 covers 7 bases. The junction had 6 bases not matched to a gene; V was cut back by 10 bases and J by 3 bases. The CDR3 totals 12 residues. Germline CDR1 reads MGHDK; CDR2 reads SYGVNS. Written as DNA, the CDR3 is TGTGCCACCCGAGACAGGGTCTACGAGCAGTACTTC. This translates into CATRDRVYEQYF.

CDR3 coding DNA: TGTGCCAGCAGCTTATCGACTAGCGGGATGGGTACAGATACGCAGTATTTT. Amino acid sequence: CASSLSTSGMGTDTQYF. The J gene is TRBJ2-3, the V gene TRBV5-8, with 11 bases lining up with TRBD2. In germline, CDR1 is SGHTS, CDR2 YDEGEE. J lost 3 bases, V lost 2 bases, and 8 bases had no gene match. CDR3 length: 17 residues. The complete variable domain, with remaining parts taken from reference TRBV5-8 and TRBJ2-3, reads EAGVTQSPTHLIKTRGQQATLRCSPISGHTSVYWYQQALGLGLQFLLWYDEGEERNRGNFPPRFSGRQFPNYSSELNVNALELEDSALYLCASSLSTSGMGTDTQYFGPGTRLTVL.

Here the CDR3 reads CAISVGTSGGVTDTQYF. The CDR3 DNA is TGTGCCATCAGTGTAGGGACTAGCGGAGGGGTCACAGATACGCAGTATTTT. The chain employs TRBV10-3 and TRBJ2-3; 11 nucleotides agree with TRBD2. The CDR3 sequence is 17 residues long. The germline V gene has CDR1 ENHRY and CDR2 SYGVKD. Trimming took 4 bases from V and 2 from J; bases not matched to a gene: 8.

This CDR3 reads CASSLVRLAGGNEQFF. CDR3 DNA sequence: TGTGCCAGCAGCTTAGTGCGGCTAGCGGGAGGCAATGAGCAGTTCTTC. This sequence joins TRBV7-2 and TRBJ2-1; TRBD2 agrees at 11 bases. Germline V gives CDR1 SGHTA, CDR2 FQGNSA. The CDR3 spans 16 residues. The trim removed 1 base at V and 6 bases at J, leaving 5 bases unmatched.

The chain links TRBV5-6 to TRBJ1-5; maybe TRBD1 (5 bases). The CDR3 length is 15 residues. Germline assignment: CDR1 SGHDT and CDR2 YYEEEE. V dropped 4 bases and J dropped 2 bases, with 13 bases sitting between them. The CDR3 loop reads CASSPVGGGNQPQHF. CDR3 in DNA: TGTGCCAGCAGCCCCGTCGGGGGAGGCAATCAGCCCCAGCATTTT.

This chain uses TRBV5-4 with TRBJ1-6; weak D call: TRBD1 (5 bases). Per the germline V gene, CDR1 is SGHNT and CDR2 is YYREEE (reference sequence). This CDR3 region has 16 residues. Deletions cut 4 bases from V and 2 bases from J, with 13 bases between. CDR3 region: CASSLSDSTYNSPLHF. The CDR3 DNA sequence: TGTGCCAGCAGCCTATCTGACAGCACCTATAATTCACCCCTCCACTTT.

This chain joins TRBV30 and TRBJ1-4; D gene uncertain. This CDR3 is 15 amino acids long. CDR1 and CDR2 (germline): GTSNPN, SVGIG (reference sequence). V gave up 0 bases and J gave up 8 bases, with 16 bases separating them. CDR3 sequence (DNA): TGTGCCTGGAGTGTAAGGCCAACTAGAGAGGAAAAACTGTTTTTT. It is translated as CAWSVRPTREEKLFF.

This clone was found once. The chain joins TRBV27 to TRBJ2-7; TRBD2 agrees at 8 bases. V dropped 8 bases and J dropped 4; count of bases not matched to a gene: 22. Germline V gives CDR1 MNHEY, CDR2 SMNVEV (reference sequence). CDR3 size: 18 residues. CDR3 nucleotides: TGTGCCAGCGGGGGGGGAGATCATAGCGGGAACTCCCTATACGAGCAGTACTTC. Its translation is CASGGGDHSGNSLYEQYF.

J is TRBJ2-5 and V is TRBV18; TRBD1 aligns across 7 bases. Near its end, the DNA agrees better with TRBJ2-7, so the J call may be wrong. The CDR3 length is 16 residues. The germline V gene has CDR1 KGHSH and CDR2 LQKENI. The CDR3 here is CASSHMSLRGIYEQYF. The CDR3 nucleotides read TGTGCCAGCTCTCACATGTCACTCAGGGGGATCTACGAGCAGTACTTC.

This chain uses TRBV7-2 with TRBJ1-5; the D gene is possibly TRBD1 (6 bases). The CDR3 loop spans 16 amino acids. The germline V and J ends were trimmed by 0 bases and 2 bases, with 11 bases remaining between them. The germline CDR1 and CDR2 sequences are SGHTA and FQGNSA. For the CDR3, the DNA is TGTGCCAGCAGCTTAGCAGTGACAGGTGGCAATCAGCCCCAGCATTTT. It is translated as CASSLAVTGGNQPQHF.

V usage is TRBV5-6 and J usage is TRBJ1-1, with D unclear. Trimming removed 1 base at V and 4 bases at J, with 11 bases between. Germline loops: CDR1 SGHDT, CDR2 YYEEEE. CDR3 length: 14 residues. This CDR3 reads CASSLRGLGTEAFF. CDR3 sequence (DNA): TGTGCCAGCAGCTTGCGGGGATTGGGCACTGAAGCTTTCTTT.

In this sample, this clone turned up a few times. The rearrangement joins TRBV4-3 to TRBJ2-7; tentatively, D is TRBD1 (5 bases). Germline CDR1 reads LGHNA; CDR2 reads YSLEER. CDR3 length: 13 residues. Trimming took 1 base from V and 4 from J, leaving 8 bases between them. The CDR3 nucleotides are TGCGCCAGCAGCCAAGCCGACAGTTACGAGCAGTACGTC. Protein: CASSQADSYEQYV.

This chain links TRBV6-5 with TRBJ1-2; weak D call: TRBD1 (5 bases). CDR3 length: 14 amino acids. V was pared by 5 bases and J by 6 bases, with 16 bases between. CDR1 and CDR2 (germline): MNHEY, SVGAGI. CDR3 region: CASSPGDSLHGYTF. The CDR3 region has the DNA TGTGCCAGCAGTCCGGGGGACTCCCTCCATGGCTACACCTTC.